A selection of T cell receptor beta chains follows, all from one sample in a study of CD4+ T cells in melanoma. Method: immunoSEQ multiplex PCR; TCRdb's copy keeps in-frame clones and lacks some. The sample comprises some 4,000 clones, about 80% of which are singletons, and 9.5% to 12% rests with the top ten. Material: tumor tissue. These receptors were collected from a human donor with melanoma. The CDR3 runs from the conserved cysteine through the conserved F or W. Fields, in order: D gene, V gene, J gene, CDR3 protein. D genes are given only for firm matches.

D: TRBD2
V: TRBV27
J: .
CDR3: CASSFLVAGEVHEQYF

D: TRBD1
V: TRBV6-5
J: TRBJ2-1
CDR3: CASMEGDSYNEQFF

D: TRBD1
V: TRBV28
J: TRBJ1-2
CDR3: CASTDDRVYGYTF

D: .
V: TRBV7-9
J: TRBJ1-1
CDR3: CASSLISGGEAFF

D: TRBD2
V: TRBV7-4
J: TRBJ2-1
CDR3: CASSLSPAGEAQFF

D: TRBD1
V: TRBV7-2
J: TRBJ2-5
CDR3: CASRETGGRETQYF

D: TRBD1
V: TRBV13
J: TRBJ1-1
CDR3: CASSPWTGVSTEAFF

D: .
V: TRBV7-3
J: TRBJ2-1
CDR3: CASASQPNEQFF

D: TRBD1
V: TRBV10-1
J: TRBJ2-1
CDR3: CASSVGTGVKGEQFF

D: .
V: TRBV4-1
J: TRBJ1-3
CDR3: CASSQGIERVLGNTIYF

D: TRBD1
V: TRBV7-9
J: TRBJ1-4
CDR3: CASSARTGVGNEKLFF

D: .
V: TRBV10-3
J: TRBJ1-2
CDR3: CAIAEQAGYGYTF

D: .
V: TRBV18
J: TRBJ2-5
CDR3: CASSLSASETQYF

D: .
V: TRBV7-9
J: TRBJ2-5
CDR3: CASSSTSGQETQYF

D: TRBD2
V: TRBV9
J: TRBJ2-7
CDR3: CASSVVAGGGGQYF

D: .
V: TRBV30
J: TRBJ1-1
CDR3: CAWSVVGRNTEAFF

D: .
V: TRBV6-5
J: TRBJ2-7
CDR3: CASSRTVYEQYF

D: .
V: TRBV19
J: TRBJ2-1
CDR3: CASIAENGNEQFF

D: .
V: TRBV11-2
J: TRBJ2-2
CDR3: CASKPPGLLTGELFF

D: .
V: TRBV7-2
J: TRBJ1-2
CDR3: CASSLLLPRYGYTF

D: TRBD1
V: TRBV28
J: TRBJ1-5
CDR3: CASSYRDRGLGQPQHF

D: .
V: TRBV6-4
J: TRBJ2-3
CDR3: CASRPGQSTDTQYF

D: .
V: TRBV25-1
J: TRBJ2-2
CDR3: CASSPTGRTGELFF

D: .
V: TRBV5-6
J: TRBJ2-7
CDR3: CAGSLNGGAEEQYF

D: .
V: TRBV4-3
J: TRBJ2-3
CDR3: CASSQGGGASDTQYF

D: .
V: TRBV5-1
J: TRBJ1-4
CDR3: CASSLGLGVEEKLFF

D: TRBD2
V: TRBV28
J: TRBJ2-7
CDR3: CASSLCLRTSSYEQYF